This T cell receptor beta chain comes out of a study of patients and donors after allogeneic stem cell transplantation. Per the germline V gene, CDR1 is LGHNA and CDR2 is YNFKEQ. The CDR3 covers 15 residues. V lost 1 base to trimming and J lost 4 bases; unmatched junction nucleotides: 5. This clonotype was observed many times. TCRdb called the RT-PCR reads again in MiXCR, with one record for every CDR3 protein. The sample carries about 110,000 distinct CDR3 sequences, 35% recorded once. The receptor was isolated from a human donor who was either an allogeneic HSCT recipient or a stem cell or donor lymphocyte infusion donor (not recorded which). It is not recorded whose cells these are; they may come from a transplant donor. Sequencing was done on a sample of blood, either unsorted or a sorted T cell fraction (not recorded which). This chain connects TRBV4-2 to TRBJ1-2; TRBD1 matches 8 bases. CDR3 bases: TGTGCCAGCAGCCAAGCCGACAGGGGCGGCTATGGCTACACCTTC. Translating it yields CASSQADRGGYGYTF.